This T cell receptor beta chain was profiled in a study of T cell responses to AZD1222 COVID-19 vaccine. Whole-study results and caveats: Spike regions recognized by vaccine-associated CD4 TCRs spanned the protein, led by 160-218 and 743-854. The donors showed a predominance of white British ancestry and of females, with possible underestimation of clonal diversity. At baseline, just 5 or 6 AZD1222 recipients tested seropositive.

Details on this clone: Its target is unknown.

The ends were cut back, 6 bases at V and 8 bases at J, with 10 bases in the middle. Germline V gene lookup returns CDR1 MNHEY and CDR2 SVGAGI. There are 11 residues in the CDR3. Method: immunoSEQ multiplex PCR; TCRdb's copy keeps in-frame clones and lacks some. The sample has about 190,000 clones, approximately 90% seen once. Source: peripheral blood, taken on day 0 of AZD1222 vaccination. The J gene is TRBJ1-2, the V gene TRBV6-5; D remains unclear. The source is an adult in good health. In DNA form, the CDR3 reads TGTGCCAGCAGCTCAGCGGGAGGCTACACCTTC. Translation gives CASSSAGGYTF.